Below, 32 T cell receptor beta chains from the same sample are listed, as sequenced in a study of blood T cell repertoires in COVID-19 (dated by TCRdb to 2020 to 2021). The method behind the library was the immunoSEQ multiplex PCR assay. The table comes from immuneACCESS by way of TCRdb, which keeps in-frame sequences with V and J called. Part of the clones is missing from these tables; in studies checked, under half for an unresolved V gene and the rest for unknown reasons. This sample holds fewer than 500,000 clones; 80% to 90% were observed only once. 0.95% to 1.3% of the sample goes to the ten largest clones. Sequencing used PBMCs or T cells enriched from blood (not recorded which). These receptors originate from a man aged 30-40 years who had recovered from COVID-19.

CDR3 residues: CASAPGNSGAFF. The DNA for the CDR3 is TGTGCCAGCGCGCCGGGGAACAGTGGCGCTTTCTTT. V is TRBV28 and J is TRBJ1-1, with no clear D. The length of the CDR3 is 12 residues. Germline V CDR1 and CDR2: MDHEN, SYDVKM. The V end lost 8 bases, the J end lost 11 bases, and 18 bases lay between the germline ends.

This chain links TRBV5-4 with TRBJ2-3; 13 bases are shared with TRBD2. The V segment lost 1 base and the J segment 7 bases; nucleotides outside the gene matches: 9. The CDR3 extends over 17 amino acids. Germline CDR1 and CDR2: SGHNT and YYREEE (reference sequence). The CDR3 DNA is TGTGCCAGCAGCTTGTCTACTAGCGGGAGGGGTTTTAATACGCAGTATTTT. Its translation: CASSLSTSGRGFNTQYF.

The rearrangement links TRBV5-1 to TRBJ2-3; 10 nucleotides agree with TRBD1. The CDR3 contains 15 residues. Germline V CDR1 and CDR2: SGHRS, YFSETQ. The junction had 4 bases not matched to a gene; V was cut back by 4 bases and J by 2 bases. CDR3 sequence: CASSGGQGDTDTQYF. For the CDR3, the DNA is TGCGCCAGCAGCGGCGGACAGGGGGACACAGATACGCAGTATTTT.

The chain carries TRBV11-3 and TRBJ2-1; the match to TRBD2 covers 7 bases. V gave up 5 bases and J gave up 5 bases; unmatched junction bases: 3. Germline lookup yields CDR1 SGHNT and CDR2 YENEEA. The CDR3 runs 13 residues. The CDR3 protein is CASSRGVNNEQFF. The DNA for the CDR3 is TGTGCCAGCAGCCGGGGGGTCAACAATGAGCAGTTCTTC.

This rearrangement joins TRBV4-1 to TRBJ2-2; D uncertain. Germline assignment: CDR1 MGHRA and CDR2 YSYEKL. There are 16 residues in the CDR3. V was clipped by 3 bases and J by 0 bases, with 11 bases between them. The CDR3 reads CASSQLRDSNTGELFF. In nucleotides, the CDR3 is TGCGCCAGCAGCCAGCTCAGAGACTCGAACACCGGGGAGCTGTTTTTT.

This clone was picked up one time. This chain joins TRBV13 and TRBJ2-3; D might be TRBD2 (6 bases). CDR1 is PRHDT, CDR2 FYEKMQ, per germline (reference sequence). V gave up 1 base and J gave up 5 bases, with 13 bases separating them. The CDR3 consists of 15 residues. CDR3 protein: CASSLAGDGGDTQYF. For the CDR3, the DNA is TGTGCCAGCAGCTTAGCGGGGGACGGAGGAGATACGCAGTATTTT.

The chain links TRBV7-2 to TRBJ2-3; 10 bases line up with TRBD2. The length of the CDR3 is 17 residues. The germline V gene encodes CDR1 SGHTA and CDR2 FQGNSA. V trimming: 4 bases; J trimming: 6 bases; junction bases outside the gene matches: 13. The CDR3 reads CASSSGRASGRTDTQYF. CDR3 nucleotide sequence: TGTGCCAGCAGCTCCGGGAGGGCTAGCGGGAGAACGGATACGCAGTATTTT. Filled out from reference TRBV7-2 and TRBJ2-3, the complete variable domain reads GAGVSQSPSNKVTEKGKDVELRCDPISGHTALYWYRQSLGQGLEFLIYFQGNSAPDKSGLPSDRFSAERTGGSVSTLTIQRTQQEDSAVYLCASSSGRASGRTDTQYFGPGTRLTVL.

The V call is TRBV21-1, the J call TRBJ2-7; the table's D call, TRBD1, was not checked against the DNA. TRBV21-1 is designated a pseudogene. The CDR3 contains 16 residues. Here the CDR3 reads CASSKGQGLNSYEQYF. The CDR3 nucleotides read TGTGCCAGCAGCAAGGGACAGGGCTTAAATTCCTACGAGCAGTACTTC.

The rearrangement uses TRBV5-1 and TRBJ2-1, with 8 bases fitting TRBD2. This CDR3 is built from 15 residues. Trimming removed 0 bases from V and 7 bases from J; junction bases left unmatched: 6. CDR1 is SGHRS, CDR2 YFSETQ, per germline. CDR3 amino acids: CASSLGGGRTNEQFF. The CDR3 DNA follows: TGCGCCAGCAGCTTGGGGGGCGGGAGGACAAATGAGCAGTTCTTC.

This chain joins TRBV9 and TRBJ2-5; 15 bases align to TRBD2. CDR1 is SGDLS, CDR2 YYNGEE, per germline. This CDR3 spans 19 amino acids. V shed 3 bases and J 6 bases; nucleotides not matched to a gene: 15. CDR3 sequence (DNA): TGTGCCAGCAGCGGCGCCGGGACTAGCGGGAGGTTCGGGGATAAGACCCAGTACTTC. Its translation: CASSGAGTSGRFGDKTQYF.

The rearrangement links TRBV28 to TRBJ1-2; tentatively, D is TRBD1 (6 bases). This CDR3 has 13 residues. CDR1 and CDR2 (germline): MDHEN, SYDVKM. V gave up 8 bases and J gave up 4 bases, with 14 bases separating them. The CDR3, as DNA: TGTGCCAGCGGAGACGACAGGCTCTATGGCTACACCTTC. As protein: CASGDDRLYGYTF.

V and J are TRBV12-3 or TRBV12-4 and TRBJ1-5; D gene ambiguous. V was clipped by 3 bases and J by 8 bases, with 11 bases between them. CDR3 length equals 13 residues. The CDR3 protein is CASSFRSEEPQHF. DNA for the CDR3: TGTGCCAGCAGTTTCCGGAGCGAAGAGCCCCAGCATTTT.

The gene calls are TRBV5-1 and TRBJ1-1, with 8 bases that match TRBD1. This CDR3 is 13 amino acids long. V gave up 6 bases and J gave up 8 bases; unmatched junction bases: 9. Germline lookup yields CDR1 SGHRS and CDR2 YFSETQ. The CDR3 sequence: CASTDRGQLEAFF. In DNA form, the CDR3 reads TGCGCCAGCACCGACAGGGGCCAGTTGGAAGCTTTCTTT.

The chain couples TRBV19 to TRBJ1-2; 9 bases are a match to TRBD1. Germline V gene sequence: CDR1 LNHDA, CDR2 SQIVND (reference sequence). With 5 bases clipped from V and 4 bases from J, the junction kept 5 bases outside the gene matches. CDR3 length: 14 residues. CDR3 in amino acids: CASSGDRALYGYTF. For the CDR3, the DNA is TGTGCCAGTAGTGGGGACAGGGCCCTCTATGGCTACACCTTC.

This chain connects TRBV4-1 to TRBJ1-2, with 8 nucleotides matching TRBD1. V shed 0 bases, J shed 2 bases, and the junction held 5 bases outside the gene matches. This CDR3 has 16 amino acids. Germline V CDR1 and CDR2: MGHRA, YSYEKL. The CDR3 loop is CASSQDLYRGNYGYTF. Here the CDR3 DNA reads TGCGCCAGCAGCCAAGATCTTTACAGGGGGAACTATGGCTACACCTTC.

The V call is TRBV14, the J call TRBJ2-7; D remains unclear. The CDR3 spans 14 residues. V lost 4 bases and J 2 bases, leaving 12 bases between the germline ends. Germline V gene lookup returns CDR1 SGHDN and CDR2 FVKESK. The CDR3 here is CASSPSIQTYEQYF. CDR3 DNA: TGTGCCAGCAGCCCAAGTATACAGACCTACGAGCAGTACTTC.

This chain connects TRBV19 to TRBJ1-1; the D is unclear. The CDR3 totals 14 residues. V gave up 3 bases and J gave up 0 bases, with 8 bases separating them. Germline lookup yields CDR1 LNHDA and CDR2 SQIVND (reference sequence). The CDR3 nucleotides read TGTGCCAGTAGTATCGGTCGTCTGAACACTGAAGCTTTCTTT. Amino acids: CASSIGRLNTEAFF.

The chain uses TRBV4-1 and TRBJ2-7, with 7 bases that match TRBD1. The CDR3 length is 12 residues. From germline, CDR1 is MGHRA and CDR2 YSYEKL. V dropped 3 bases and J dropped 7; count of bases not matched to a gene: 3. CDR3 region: CASSHTGEEQYF. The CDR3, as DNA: TGCGCCAGCAGCCACACAGGGGAAGAGCAGTACTTC.

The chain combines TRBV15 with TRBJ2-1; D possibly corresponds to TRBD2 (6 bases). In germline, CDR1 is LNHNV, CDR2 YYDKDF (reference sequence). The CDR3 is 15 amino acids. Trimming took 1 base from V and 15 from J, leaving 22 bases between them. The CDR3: CATSRGGSDSGGPFF. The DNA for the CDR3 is TGTGCCACCAGCAGAGGTGGGAGTGATTCCGGGGGTCCGTTCTTC.

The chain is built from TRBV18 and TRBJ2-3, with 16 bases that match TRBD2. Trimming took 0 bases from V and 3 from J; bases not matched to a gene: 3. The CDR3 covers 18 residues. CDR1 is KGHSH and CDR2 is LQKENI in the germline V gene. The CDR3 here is CASSPPGLAGGPTDTQYF. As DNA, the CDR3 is TGTGCCAGCTCACCACCGGGACTAGCGGGAGGGCCGACAGATACGCAGTATTTT.

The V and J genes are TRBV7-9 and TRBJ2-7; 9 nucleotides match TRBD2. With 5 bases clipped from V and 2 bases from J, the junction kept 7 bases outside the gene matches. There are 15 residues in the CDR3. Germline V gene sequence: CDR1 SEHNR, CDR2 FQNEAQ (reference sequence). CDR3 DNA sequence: TGTGCCAGCAGCCCGACCGGGACTAGCCCCTACGAGCAGTACTTC. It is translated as CASSPTGTSPYEQYF.

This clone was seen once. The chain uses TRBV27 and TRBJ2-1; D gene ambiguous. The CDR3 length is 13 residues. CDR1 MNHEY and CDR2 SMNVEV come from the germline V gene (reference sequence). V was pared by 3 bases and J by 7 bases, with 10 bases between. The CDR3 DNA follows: TGTGCCAGCAGTTTTGGCGCAGGAAATGAGCAGTTCTTC. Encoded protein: CASSFGAGNEQFF.

Here the CDR3 reads CASSPRTGQGYSSYNEQFF. Written as DNA, the CDR3 is TGTGCCAGCTCACCAAGGACAGGTCAAGGGTACAGCTCCTACAATGAGCAGTTCTTC. V is TRBV18 and J is TRBJ2-1; 7 positions agree with TRBD1. The CDR3 extends over 19 amino acids. Germline assignment: CDR1 KGHSH and CDR2 LQKENI. With V trimmed by 2 bases and J by 0 bases, 13 bases remained unmatched.

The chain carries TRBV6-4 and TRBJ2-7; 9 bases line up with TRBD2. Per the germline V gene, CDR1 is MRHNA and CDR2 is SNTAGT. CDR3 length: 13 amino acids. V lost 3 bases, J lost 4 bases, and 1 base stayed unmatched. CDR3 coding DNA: TGTGCCAGCAGTGAACTAGCGGGTTACGAGCAGTACTTC. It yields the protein CASSELAGYEQYF.

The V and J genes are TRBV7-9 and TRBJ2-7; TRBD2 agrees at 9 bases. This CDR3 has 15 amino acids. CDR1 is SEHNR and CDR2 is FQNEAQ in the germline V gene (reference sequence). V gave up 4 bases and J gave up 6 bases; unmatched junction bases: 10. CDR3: CASSSIAGTSPEQYF. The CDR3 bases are TGTGCCAGCAGCTCAATTGCCGGGACTAGCCCCGAGCAGTACTTC. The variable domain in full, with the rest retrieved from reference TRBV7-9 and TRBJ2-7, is DTGVSQNPRHKITKRGQNVTFRCDPISEHNRLYWYRQTLGQGPEFLTYFQNEAQLEKSRLLSDRFSAERPKGSFSTLEIQRTEQGDSAMYLCASSSIAGTSPEQYFGPGTRLTVT.

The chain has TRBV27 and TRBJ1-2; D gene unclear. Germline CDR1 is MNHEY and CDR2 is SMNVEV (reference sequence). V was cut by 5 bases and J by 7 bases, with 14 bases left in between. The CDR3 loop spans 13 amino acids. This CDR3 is CASSLSLSAGYTF. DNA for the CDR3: TGTGCCAGCAGTCTTAGCCTAAGTGCTGGCTACACCTTC.

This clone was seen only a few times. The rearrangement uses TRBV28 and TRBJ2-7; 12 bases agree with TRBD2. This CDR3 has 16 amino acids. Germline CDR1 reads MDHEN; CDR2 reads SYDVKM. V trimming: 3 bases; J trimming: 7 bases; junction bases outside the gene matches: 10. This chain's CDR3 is CASSLGLAGGPGEQYF. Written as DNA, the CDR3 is TGTGCCAGCAGTTTGGGGCTAGCGGGAGGGCCGGGAGAGCAGTACTTC.

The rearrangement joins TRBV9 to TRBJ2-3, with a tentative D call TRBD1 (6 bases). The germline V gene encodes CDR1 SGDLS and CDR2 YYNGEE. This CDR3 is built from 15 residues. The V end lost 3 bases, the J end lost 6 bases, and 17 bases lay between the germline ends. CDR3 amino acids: CASSEGQFISDTQYF. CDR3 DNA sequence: TGTGCCAGCAGCGAAGGACAGTTTATTTCTGATACGCAGTATTTT.

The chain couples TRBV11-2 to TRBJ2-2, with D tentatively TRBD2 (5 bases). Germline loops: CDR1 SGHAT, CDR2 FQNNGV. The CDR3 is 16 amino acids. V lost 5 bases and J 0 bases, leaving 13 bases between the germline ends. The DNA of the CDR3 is TGTGCCAGCAGCCCCCCTACAGCGGCGAACACCGGGGAGCTGTTTTTT. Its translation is CASSPPTAANTGELFF. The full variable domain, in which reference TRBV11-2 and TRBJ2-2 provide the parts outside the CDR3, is EAGVAQSPRYKIIEKRQSVAFWCNPISGHATLYWYQQILGQGPKLLIQFQNNGVVDDSQLPKDRFSAERLKGVDSTLKIQPAKLEDSAVYLCASSPPTAANTGELFFGEGSRLTVL.

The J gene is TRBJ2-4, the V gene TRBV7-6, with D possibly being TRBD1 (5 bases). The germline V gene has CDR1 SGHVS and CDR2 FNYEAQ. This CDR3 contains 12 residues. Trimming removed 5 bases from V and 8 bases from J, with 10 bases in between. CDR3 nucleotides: TGTGCCAGCAGCGACAGTGGGGACATTCAGTACTTC. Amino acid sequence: CASSDSGDIQYF.

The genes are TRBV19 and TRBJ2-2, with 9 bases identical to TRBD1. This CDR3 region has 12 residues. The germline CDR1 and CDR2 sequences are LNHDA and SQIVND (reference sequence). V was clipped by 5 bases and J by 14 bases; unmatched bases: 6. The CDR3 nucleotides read TGTGCCAGTAGTTTCTGGGACAGGGTCCTGTTTTTT. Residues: CASSFWDRVLFF.

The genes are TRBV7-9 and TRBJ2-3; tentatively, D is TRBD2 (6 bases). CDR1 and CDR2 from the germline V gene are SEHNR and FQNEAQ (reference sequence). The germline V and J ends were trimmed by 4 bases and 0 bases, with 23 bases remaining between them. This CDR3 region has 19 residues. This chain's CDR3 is CASSSRDFPPVGSTDTQYF. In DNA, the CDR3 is TGTGCCAGCAGCTCCAGGGACTTTCCCCCGGTTGGGAGCACAGATACGCAGTATTTT.